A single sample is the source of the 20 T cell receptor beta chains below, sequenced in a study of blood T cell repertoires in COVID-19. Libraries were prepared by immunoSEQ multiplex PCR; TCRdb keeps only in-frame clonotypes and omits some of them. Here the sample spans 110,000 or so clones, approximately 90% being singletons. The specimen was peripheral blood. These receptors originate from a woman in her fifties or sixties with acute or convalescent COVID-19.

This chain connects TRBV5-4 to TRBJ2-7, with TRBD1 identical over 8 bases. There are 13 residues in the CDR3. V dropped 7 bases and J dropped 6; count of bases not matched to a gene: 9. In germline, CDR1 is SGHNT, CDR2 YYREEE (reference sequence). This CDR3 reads CASARTGSSEQYF. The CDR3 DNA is TGTGCCAGCGCTAGGACAGGGTCTAGCGAGCAGTACTTC.

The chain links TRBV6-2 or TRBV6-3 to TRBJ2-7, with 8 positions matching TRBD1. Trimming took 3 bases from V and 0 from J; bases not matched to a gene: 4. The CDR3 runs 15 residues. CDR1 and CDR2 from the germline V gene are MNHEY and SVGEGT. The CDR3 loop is CASSYSGTGSYEQYF. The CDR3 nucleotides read TGTGCCAGCAGTTATTCCGGGACAGGCTCCTACGAGCAGTACTTC.

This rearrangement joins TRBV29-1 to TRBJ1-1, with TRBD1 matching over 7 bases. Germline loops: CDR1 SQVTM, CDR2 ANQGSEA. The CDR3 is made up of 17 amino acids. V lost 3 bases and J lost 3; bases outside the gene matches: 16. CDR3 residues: CSVEGWVEGTAYTEAFF. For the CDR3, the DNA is TGCAGCGTTGAGGGGTGGGTAGAAGGGACAGCATACACTGAAGCTTTCTTT.

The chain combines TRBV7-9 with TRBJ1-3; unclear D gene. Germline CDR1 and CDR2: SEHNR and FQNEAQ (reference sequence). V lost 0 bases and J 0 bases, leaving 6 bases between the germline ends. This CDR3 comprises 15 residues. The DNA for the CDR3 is TGTGCCAGCAGCTTAGCCGAGGTCTCTGGAAACACCATATATTTT. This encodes CASSLAEVSGNTIYF.

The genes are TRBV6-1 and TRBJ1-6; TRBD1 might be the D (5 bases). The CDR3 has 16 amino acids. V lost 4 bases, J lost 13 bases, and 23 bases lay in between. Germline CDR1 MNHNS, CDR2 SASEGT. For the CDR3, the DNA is TGTGCCAGCAGTGGACCGCCTCGGGACGGGAGAAAGCCCCTCCACTTT. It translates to CASSGPPRDGRKPLHF.

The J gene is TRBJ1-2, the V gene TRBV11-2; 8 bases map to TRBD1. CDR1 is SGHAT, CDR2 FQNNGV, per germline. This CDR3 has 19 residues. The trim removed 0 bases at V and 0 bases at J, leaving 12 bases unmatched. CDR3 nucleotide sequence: TGTGCCAGCAGCTTAGATAGGAGGACAGGGCGAAGAGCTAACTATGGCTACACCTTC. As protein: CASSLDRRTGRRANYGYTF.

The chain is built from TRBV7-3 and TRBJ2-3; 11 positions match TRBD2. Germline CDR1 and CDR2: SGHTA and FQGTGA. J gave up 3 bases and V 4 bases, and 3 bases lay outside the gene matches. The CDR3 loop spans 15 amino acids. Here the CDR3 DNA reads TGTGCCAGCAGCTCTAGCGGGGGGCCGACAGATACGCAGTATTTT. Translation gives CASSSSGGPTDTQYF.

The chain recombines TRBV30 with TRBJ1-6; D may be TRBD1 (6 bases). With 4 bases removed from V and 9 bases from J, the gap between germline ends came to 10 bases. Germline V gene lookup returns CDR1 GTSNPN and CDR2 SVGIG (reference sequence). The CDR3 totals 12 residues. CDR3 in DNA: TGTGCCTGGATGCGGGGGGCTTCACCCCTCCACTTT. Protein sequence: CAWMRGASPLHF.

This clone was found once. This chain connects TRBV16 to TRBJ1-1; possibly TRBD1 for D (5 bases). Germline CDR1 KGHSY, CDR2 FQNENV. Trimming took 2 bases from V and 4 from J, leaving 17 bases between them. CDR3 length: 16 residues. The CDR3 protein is CASSQLLLGAPTEAFF. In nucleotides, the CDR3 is TGTGCCAGCAGCCAACTATTATTAGGGGCACCCACTGAAGCTTTCTTT.

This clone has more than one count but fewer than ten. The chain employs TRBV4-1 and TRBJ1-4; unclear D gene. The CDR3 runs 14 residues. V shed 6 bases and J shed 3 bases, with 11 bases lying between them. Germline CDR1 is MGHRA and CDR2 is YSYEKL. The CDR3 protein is CASSLRLPNEKLFF. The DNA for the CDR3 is TGCGCCAGCAGTTTGCGACTACCTAATGAAAAACTGTTTTTT.

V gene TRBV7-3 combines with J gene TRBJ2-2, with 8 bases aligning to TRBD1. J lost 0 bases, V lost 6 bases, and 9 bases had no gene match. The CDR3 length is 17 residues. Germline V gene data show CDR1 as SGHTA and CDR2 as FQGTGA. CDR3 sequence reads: CASSRWDRLPNTGELFF. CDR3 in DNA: TGTGCCAGCAGTCGATGGGACAGGTTACCGAACACCGGGGAGCTGTTTTTT.

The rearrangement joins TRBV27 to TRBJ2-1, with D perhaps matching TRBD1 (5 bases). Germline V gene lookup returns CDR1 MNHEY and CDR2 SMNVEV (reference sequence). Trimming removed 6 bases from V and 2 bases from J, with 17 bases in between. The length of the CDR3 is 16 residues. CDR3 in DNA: TGTGCCAGCAGGCCAACCTTGACAGAGGCCTACAATGAGCAGTTCTTC. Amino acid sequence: CASRPTLTEAYNEQFF.

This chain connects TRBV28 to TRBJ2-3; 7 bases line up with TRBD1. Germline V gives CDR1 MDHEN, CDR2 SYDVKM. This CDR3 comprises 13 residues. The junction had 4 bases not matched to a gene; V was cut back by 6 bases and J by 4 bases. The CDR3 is CASRLQGADTQYF. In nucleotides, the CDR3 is TGTGCCAGCAGGCTTCAGGGGGCAGATACGCAGTATTTT.

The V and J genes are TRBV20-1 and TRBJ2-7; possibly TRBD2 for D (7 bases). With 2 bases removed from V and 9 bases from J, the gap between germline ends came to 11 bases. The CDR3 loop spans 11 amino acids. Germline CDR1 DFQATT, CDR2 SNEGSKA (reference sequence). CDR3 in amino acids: CSARSGGAQYF. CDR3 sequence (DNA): TGCAGTGCTAGATCGGGGGGCGCGCAGTACTTC.

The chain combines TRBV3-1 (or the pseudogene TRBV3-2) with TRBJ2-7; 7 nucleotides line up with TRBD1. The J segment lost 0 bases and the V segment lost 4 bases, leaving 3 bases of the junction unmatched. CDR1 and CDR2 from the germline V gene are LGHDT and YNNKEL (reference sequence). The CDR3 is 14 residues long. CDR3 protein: CASSRGTDSYEQYF. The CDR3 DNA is TGTGCCAGCAGCCGAGGGACAGACTCCTACGAGCAGTACTTC.

CDR3 amino acids: CASSSRTGSGNTIYF. The CDR3 DNA follows: TGTGCCAGCAGCAGCCGAACAGGGTCTGGAAACACCATATATTTT. This chain uses TRBV5-4 with TRBJ1-3; TRBD1 is a possible D gene (6 bases). Germline CDR1 SGHNT, CDR2 YYREEE (reference sequence). Deletions cut 4 bases from V and 1 base from J, with 12 bases between. The CDR3 is 15 residues long.

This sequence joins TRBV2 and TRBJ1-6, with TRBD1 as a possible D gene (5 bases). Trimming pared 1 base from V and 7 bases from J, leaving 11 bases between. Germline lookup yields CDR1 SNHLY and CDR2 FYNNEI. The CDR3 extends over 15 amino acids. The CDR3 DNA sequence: TGTGCCAGCAGTGAAGGCGGGGGTAGGAATTCACCCCTCCACTTT. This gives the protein CASSEGGGRNSPLHF.

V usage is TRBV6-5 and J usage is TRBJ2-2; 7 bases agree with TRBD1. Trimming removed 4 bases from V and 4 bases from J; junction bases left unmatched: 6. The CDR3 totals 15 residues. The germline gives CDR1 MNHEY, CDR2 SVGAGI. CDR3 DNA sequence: TGTGCCAGCAGTTCCCGGGACAGAGGCACCGGGGAGCTGTTTTTT. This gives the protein CASSSRDRGTGELFF.

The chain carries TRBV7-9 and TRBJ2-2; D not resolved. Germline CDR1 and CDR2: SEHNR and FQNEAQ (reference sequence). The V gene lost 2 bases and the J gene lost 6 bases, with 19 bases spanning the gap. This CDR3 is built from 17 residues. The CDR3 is CASSLRLLSSRAGELFF. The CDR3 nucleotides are TGTGCCAGCAGCTTAAGGCTACTGTCCTCCCGGGCCGGGGAGCTGTTTTTT.

CDR3 coding DNA: TGTGCCAGCAGTTTCGACAGTAACTATGGCTACACCTTC. This gives the protein CASSFDSNYGYTF. The chain uses TRBV12-3 or TRBV12-4 and TRBJ1-2; D is perhaps TRBD1 (5 bases). Trimming pared 3 bases from V and 1 base from J, leaving 6 bases between. This CDR3 spans 13 amino acids.